This entry is about one T cell receptor (beta chain). No antigen is known for it. Molecular barcoding with unique molecular identifiers was used for the TCRbeta library. Via MiXCR, TCRdb re-called the PCR reads, giving one row per CDR3 protein. The sample has about 78,000 distinct CDR3 sequences, roughly 15% seen once. The record originates from a study of T-cell reconstitution after alpha-beta-depleted transplantation in children. General study results and limits: Hyperexpanded clones declined; after one year, newly produced T cells mostly supplied diversity. Surviving recipient T cells and intrathymic progenitors accounted for some patients' high TCRbeta diversity at day 60.

Trimming took 0 bases from V and 0 from J, leaving 8 bases between them. Germline CDR1 and CDR2: SGDLS and YYNGEE. The CDR3 totals 15 residues. The receptor was derived from a male patient aged 2-10 years who had a stem cell transplant for acute lymphoblastic leukemia, so the T cells may come from the graft donor. The input for sequencing was PBMCs, mostly from graft donor cells, taken 180 days after TCRalphabeta/CD19-depleted stem cell transplant. V usage is TRBV9 and J usage is TRBJ2-3; D remains ambiguous. The CDR3 DNA reads as TGTGCCAGCAGCGTAGAGAGGTGGAGCACAGATACGCAGTATTTT. Its protein product is CASSVERWSTDTQYF.